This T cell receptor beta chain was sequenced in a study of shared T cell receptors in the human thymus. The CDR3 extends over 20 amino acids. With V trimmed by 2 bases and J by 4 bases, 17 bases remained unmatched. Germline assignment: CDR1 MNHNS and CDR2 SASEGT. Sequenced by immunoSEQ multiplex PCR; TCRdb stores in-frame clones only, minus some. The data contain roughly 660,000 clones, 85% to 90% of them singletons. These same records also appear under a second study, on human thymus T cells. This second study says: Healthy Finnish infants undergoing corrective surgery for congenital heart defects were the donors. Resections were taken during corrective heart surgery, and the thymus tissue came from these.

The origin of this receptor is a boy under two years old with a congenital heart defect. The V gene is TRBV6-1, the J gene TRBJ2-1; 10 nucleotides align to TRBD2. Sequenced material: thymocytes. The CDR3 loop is CASSETPGLAIWVLYNEQFF. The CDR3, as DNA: TGTGCCAGCAGTGAAACACCGGGACTAGCGATCTGGGTCCTTTACAATGAGCAGTTCTTC.